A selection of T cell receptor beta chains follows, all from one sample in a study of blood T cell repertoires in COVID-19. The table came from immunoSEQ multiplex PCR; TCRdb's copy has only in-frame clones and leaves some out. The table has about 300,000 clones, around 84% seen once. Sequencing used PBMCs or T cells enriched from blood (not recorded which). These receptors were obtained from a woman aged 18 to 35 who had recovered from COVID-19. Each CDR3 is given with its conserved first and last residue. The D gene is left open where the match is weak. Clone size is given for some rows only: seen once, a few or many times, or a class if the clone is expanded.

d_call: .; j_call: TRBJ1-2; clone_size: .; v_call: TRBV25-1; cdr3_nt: TGTGCCAGCAGTGAATTGTGGGGCAGGTGGTACACCTTC; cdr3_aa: CASSELWGRWYTF
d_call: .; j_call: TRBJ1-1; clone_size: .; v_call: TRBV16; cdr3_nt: TGTGCCAGCAGCCAATCGGGACAAAGAAACACTGAAGCTTTCTTT; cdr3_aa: CASSQSGQRNTEAFF
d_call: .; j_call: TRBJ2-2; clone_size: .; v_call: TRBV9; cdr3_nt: TGTGCCAGCAGCTCAGGGAACAGGGCCGGGGAGCTGTTTTTT; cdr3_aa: CASSSGNRAGELFF
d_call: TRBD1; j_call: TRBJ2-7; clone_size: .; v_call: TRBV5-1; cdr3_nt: TGCGCCAGCAGCCGGGGACAGGGCCCCTACGAGCAGTACTTC; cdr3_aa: CASSRGQGPYEQYF
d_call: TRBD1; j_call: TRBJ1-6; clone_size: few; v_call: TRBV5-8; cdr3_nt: TGTGCCAGCAGCTCGCAGGGGGGCAGTTCACCCCTCCACTTT; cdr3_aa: CASSSQGGSSPLHF
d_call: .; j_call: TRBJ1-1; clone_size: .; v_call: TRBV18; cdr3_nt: TGTGCCAGCTCACCCCTGGGGGGGGGCTTCGACACTGAAGCTTTCTTT; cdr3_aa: CASSPLGGGFDTEAFF
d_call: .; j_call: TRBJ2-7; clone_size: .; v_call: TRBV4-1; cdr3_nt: TGCGCCAGCAGCCAGGTCGACAGTTGGAAATACGAGCAGTACTTC; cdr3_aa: CASSQVDSWKYEQYF
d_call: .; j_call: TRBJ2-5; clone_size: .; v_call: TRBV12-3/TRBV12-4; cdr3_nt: TGTGCCAGCAGTTTAATTTCAGGGTCAACCCAGTACTTC; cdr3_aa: CASSLISGSTQYF
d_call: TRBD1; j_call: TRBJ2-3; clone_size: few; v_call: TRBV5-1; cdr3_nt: TGCGCCAGCAGCAGTAACCAGGGGGTTCCTAGCACAGATACGCAGTATTTT; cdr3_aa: CASSSNQGVPSTDTQYF
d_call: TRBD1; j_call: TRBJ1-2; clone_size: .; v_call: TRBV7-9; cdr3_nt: TGTGCCAGCAGCTTAACCGCGACAGGGGATGGCTACACCTTC; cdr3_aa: CASSLTATGDGYTF
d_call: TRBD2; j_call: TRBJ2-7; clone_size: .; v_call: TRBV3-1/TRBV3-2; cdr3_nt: TGTGCCAGCAGCCAAGCGGGATTAGCGGGAGGTCGGAGATACGAGCAGTACTTC; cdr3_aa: CASSQAGLAGGRRYEQYF
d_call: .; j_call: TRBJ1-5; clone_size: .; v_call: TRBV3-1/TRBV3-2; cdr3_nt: TGTGCCAGCAGCCAACAGGGGTCGGGCCAGCCCCAGCATTTT; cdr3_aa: CASSQQGSGQPQHF
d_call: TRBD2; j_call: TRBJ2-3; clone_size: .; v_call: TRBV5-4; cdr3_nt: TGTGCCAGCAGCCTAGCGGGAGCTGGCACAGATACGCAGTATTTT; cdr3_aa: CASSLAGAGTDTQYF
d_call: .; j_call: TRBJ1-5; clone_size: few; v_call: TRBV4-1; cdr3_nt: TGCGCCAGCAGTGTGTGGGCGGGTCTCTATCAGCCCCAGCATTTT; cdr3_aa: CASSVWAGLYQPQHF
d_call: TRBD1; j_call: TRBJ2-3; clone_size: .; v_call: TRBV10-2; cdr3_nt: TGCGCCAGCAGTGAATCAGGGGGCCATTTAGATACGCAGTATTTT; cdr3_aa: CASSESGGHLDTQYF
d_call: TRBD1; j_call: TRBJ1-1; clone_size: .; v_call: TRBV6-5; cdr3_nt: TGTGCCAGCAGTTACCGACAGGGTTACACTGAAGCTTTCTTT; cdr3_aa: CASSYRQGYTEAFF
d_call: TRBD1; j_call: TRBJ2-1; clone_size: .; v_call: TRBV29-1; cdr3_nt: TGCAGCGTTGACCGACCAGGGGGCTACAATGAGCAGTTCTTC; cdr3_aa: CSVDRPGGYNEQFF
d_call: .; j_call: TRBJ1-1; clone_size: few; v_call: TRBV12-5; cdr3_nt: TGTGCTAGTGGTTTGGGGGCGGGGAACACTGAAGCTTTCTTT; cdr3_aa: CASGLGAGNTEAFF
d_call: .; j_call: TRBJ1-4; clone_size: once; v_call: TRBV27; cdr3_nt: TGTGCCAGCACCCCCATGGCGGGGGCTAATGAAAAACTGTTTTTT; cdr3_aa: CASTPMAGANEKLFF
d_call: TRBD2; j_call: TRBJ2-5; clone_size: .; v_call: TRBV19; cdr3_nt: TGTGCCAGTAGGGCTAGCGGGAGGGTTCAAGAGACCCAGTACTTC; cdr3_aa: CASRASGRVQETQYF
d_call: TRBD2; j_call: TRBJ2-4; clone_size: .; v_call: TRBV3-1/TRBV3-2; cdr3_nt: TGTGCCAGCAGCCAAGGGACTAGTAAAAACATTCAGTACTTC; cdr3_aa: CASSQGTSKNIQYF
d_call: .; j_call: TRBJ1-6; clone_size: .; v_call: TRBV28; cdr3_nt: TGTGCCAGCAGACAGGTTTATAATTCACCCCTCCACTTT; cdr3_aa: CASRQVYNSPLHF
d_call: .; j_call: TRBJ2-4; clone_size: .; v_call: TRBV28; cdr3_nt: TGTGCCAGTAGATCTTGGCAGGGCTCGGACATTCAGTACTTC; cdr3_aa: CASRSWQGSDIQYF
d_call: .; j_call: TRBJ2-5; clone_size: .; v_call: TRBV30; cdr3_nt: TGTGCCTGGACAAGGACTGCTGGCGGAGAGACCCAGTACTTC; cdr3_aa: CAWTRTAGGETQYF
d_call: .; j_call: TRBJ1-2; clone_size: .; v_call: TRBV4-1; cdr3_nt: TGCGCCAGCAGCCAACCGGCCGGGGGATACTATGGCTACACCTTC; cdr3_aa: CASSQPAGGYYGYTF
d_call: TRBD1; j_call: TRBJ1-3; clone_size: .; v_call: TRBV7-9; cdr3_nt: TGTGCCAGCAGCTTAGCTGGGGACAGCCGAACTGTCTCTGGAAACACCATATATTTT; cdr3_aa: CASSLAGDSRTVSGNTIYF